The 5 T cell receptor beta chains listed next were all sequenced from one sample in a study of T cells in Graves' hyperthyroidism and ophthalmopathy. Amplification targeted TCR beta CDR3 regions from RNA transcripts. When the TCR CDR3 underwent first-round RT-PCR, the HTBI primer set was used. TCRdb independently ran MiXCR on the multiplex PCR reads; one entry per CDR3 protein. The table shows roughly 360,000 distinct CDR3 sequences, with about 13% occurring only once. Sequenced material: blood. These receptors came from a man younger than 40 with Graves' hyperthyroidism that later progressed to Graves' ophthalmopathy.

This clonotype was seen many times. The chain is built from TRBV7-2 and TRBJ1-2; TRBD1 is a possible D gene (5 bases). The CDR3 has 15 residues. Per the germline V gene, CDR1 is SGHTA and CDR2 is FQGNSA. V was clipped by 2 bases and J by 4 bases, with 14 bases between them. CDR3 nucleotides: TGTGCCAGCAGCTTAATCAGGGAACCCCTCTATGGCTACACCTTC. Translation gives CASSLIREPLYGYTF.

The gene calls are TRBV19 and TRBJ2-1; no clear D. The CDR3 is 14 amino acids. The germline gives CDR1 LNHDA, CDR2 SQIVND (reference sequence). Trimming left V 3 bases short and J 1 base short, with 7 bases between. The DNA for the CDR3 is TGTGCCAGTAGTATTCCCCCGTCCTACAATGAGCAGTTCTTC. As protein: CASSIPPSYNEQFF.

This clonotype was picked up many times. The chain joins TRBV27 to TRBJ2-3; no clear D. Per the germline V gene, CDR1 is MNHEY and CDR2 is SMNVEV (reference sequence). V was pared by 3 bases and J by 5 bases, with 6 bases between. The CDR3 has 12 residues. The CDR3 DNA sequence: TGTGCCAGCAGTTTTAGACTAGATACGCAGTATTTT. Translated, it gives CASSFRLDTQYF.

This clonotype appeared a few times. The genes are TRBV19 and TRBJ1-1, with 9 bases matching TRBD1. The V gene end was trimmed by 1 base and the J gene end by 5 bases; junction bases not matched to a gene: 2. Germline CDR1 LNHDA, CDR2 SQIVND (reference sequence). The CDR3 sequence is 14 residues long. The CDR3 nucleotides are TGTGCCAGTAGTATAGCGACAGGGGGAACTGAAGCTTTCTTT. It specifies CASSIATGGTEAFF.

The chain uses TRBV11-2 and TRBJ2-5, with TRBD2 as a possible D gene (5 bases). The V gene lost 0 bases and the J gene lost 2 bases, with 10 bases spanning the gap. The germline gives CDR1 SGHAT, CDR2 FQNNGV. The CDR3 is made up of 15 amino acids. The CDR3 DNA reads TGTGCCAGCAGCTTAGACTCGGGATTGCAAGAGACCCAGTACTTC. Protein product: CASSLDSGLQETQYF.